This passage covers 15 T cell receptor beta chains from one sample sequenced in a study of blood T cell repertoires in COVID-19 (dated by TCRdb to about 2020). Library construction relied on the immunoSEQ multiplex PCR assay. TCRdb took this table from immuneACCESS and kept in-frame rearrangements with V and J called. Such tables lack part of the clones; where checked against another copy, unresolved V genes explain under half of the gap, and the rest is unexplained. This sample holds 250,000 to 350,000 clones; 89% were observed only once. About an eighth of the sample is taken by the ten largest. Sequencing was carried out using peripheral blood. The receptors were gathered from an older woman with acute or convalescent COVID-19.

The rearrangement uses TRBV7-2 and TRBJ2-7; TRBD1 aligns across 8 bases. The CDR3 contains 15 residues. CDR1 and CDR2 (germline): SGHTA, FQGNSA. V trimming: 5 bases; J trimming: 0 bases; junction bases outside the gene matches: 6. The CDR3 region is CASSGGTGGSYEQYF. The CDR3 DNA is TGTGCCAGCAGCGGCGGGACAGGCGGCTCCTACGAGCAGTACTTC.

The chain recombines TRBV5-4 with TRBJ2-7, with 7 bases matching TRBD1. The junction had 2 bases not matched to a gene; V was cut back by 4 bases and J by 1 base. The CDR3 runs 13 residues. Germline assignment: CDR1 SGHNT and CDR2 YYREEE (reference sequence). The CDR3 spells CASSLGQSYEQYF. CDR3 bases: TGTGCCAGCAGCCTGGGACAGTCCTACGAGCAGTACTTC.

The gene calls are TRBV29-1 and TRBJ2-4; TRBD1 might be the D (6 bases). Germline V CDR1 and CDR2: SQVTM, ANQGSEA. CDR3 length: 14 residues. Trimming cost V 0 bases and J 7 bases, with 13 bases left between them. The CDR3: CSVEEAGARNIQYF. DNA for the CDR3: TGCAGCGTTGAAGAGGCAGGGGCCCGTAACATTCAGTACTTC. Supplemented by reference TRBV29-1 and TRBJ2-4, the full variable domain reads SAVISQKPSRDICQRGTSLTIQCQVDSQVTMMFWYRQQPGQSLTLIATANQGSEATYESGFVIDKFPISRPNLTFSTLTVSNMSPEDSSIYLCSVEEAGARNIQYFGAGTRLSVL.

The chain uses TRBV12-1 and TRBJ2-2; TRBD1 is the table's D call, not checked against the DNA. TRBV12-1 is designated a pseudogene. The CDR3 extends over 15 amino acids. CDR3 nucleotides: TGTGCCAGCAGTCCGCAGGGGGCCTACACCGGGGAGCTGTTTTTT. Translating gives CASSPQGAYTGELFF.

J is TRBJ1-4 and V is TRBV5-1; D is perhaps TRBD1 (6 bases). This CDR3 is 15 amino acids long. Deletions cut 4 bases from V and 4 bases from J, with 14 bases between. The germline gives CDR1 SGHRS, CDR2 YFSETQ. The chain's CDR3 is CASSTRQDINEKLFF. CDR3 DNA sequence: TGCGCCAGCAGCACCAGACAGGACATTAATGAAAAACTGTTTTTT.

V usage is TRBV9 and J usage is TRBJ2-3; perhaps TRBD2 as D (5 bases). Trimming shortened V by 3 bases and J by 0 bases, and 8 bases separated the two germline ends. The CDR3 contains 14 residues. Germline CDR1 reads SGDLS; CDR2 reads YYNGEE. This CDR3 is CASSGGVSTDTQYF. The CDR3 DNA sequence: TGTGCCAGCAGCGGGGGAGTTAGCACAGATACGCAGTATTTT.

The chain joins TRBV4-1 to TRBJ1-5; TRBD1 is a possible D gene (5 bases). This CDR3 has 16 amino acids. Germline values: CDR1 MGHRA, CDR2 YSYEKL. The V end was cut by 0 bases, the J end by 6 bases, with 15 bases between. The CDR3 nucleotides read TGCGCCAGCAGCCAAGATCCCCAGGGTCTTGGTCAGCCCCAGCATTTT. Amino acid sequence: CASSQDPQGLGQPQHF.

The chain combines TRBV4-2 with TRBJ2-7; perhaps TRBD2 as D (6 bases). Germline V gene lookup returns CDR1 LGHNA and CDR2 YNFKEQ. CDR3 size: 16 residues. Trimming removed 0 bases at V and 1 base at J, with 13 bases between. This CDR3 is CASSQEVTAGSYEQYF. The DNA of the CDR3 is TGTGCCAGCAGCCAAGAGGTTACGGCGGGGTCCTACGAGCAGTACTTC.

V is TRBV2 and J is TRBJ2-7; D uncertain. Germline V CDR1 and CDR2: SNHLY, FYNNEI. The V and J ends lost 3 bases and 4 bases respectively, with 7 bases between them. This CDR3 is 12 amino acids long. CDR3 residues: CASSEFRYEQYF. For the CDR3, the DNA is TGTGCCAGCAGTGAGTTCCGGTACGAGCAGTACTTC.

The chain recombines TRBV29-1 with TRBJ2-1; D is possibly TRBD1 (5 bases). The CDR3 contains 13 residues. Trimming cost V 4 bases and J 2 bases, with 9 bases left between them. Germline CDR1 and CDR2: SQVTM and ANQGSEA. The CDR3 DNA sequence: TGCAGCGTTGTACCAGGGCCCTACAATGAGCAGTTCTTC. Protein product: CSVVPGPYNEQFF.

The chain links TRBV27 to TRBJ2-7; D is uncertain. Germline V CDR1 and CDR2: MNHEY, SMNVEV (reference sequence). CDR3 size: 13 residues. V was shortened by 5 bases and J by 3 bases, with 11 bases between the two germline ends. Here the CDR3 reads CASSPGNIYEQYF. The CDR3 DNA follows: TGTGCCAGCAGTCCAGGTAACATCTACGAGCAGTACTTC.

CDR3 bases: TGTGCCAGCAGTTACACAGCGGCCTCCTACAATGAGCAGTTCTTC. Its protein is CASSYTAASYNEQFF. This rearrangement joins TRBV6-6 to TRBJ2-1; TRBD2 is a possible D gene (5 bases). Germline V gene lookup returns CDR1 MNHNY and CDR2 SVGAGI (reference sequence). Trimming stripped 2 bases from V and 0 bases from J, with 8 bases between. This CDR3 is built from 15 residues.

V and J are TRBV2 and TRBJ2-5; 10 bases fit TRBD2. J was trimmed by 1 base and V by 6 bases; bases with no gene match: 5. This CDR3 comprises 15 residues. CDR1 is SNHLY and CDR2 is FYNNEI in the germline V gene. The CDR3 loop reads CASRLAGVGQETQYF. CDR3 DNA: TGTGCCAGCAGGCTAGCGGGAGTGGGCCAAGAGACCCAGTACTTC.

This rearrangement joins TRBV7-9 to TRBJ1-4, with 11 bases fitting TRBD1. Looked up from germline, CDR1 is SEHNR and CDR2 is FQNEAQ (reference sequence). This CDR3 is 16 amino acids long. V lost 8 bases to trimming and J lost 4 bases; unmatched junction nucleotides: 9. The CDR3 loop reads CASPRGQGALNEKLFF. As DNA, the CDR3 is TGTGCCAGCCCCAGAGGACAGGGGGCCCTTAATGAAAAACTGTTTTTT.

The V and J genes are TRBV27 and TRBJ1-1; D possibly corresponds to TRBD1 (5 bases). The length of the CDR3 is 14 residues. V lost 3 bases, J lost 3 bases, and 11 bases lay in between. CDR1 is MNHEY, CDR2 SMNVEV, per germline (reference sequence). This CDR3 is CASSLEQGDTEAFF. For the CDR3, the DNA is TGTGCCAGCAGTTTGGAGCAGGGCGACACTGAAGCTTTCTTT.